The 8 T cell receptor beta chains below come from one sample, sequenced in a study of blood T cell repertoires in COVID-19. Some clones are missing from TCRdb's copy, which holds only in-frame ones; the method was immunoSEQ multiplex PCR. The sample lists about 87,000 clones, 75% to 90% occurring once. The sample consisted of peripheral blood. These receptor sequences come from a woman aged 80 or older with active or convalescent COVID-19.

This chain uses TRBV28 with TRBJ1-2; tentatively, D is TRBD1 (5 bases). The V end was cut by 5 bases, the J end by 0 bases, with 16 bases between. This CDR3 comprises 16 residues. CDR1 is MDHEN and CDR2 is SYDVKM in the germline V gene. CDR3 DNA: TGTGCCAGCAGTCTCATGGGAGGGGCTGCTAACTATGGCTACACCTTC. It encodes CASSLMGGAANYGYTF.

V gene TRBV7-9 combines with J gene TRBJ2-7; 9 nucleotides agree with TRBD1. The V gene's germline CDR1 is SEHNR and CDR2 FQNEAQ (reference sequence). This CDR3 is built from 15 residues. After removal of 0 bases from V and 4 bases from J, the junction contained 4 bases not matched to a gene. CDR3 DNA sequence: TGTGCCAGCAGCTTAGCACAGGGGGCAGGGTACGAGCAGTACTTC. This codes for CASSLAQGAGYEQYF. Together with reference TRBV7-9 and TRBJ2-7, the CDR3 gives the full variable domain: DTGVSQNPRHKITKRGQNVTFRCDPISEHNRLYWYRQTLGQGPEFLTYFQNEAQLEKSRLLSDRFSAERPKGSFSTLEIQRTEQGDSAMYLCASSLAQGAGYEQYFGPGTRLTVT.

Only one count was recorded for this clone. The chain recombines TRBV25-1 with TRBJ1-1; 8 positions agree with TRBD1. Trimming cost V 7 bases and J 0 bases; bases outside gene matches: 1. Germline V gives CDR1 MGHDK, CDR2 SYGVNS. The CDR3 has 13 residues. The CDR3: CASKDRVNTEAFF. CDR3 nucleotide sequence: TGTGCCAGCAAGGACAGGGTGAACACTGAAGCTTTCTTT. The full variable domain, its missing parts supplied by reference TRBV25-1 and TRBJ1-1, is EADIYQTPRYLVIGTGKKITLECSQTMGHDKMYWYQQDPGMELHLIHYSYGVNSTEKGDLSSESTVSRIRTEHFPLTLESARPSHTSQYLCASKDRVNTEAFFGQGTRLTVV.

This chain links TRBV24-1 with TRBJ2-3; TRBD2 agrees at 7 bases. In germline, CDR1 is KGHDR, CDR2 SFDVKD. The trim removed 3 bases at V and 3 bases at J, leaving 5 bases unmatched. The CDR3 totals 15 residues. The CDR3 protein is CATSDGGGATDTQYF. The CDR3 nucleotides are TGTGCCACCAGTGATGGCGGGGGAGCAACAGATACGCAGTATTTT.

This clone was recorded once. The rearrangement joins TRBV5-4 to TRBJ2-1; 7 bases line up with TRBD1. This CDR3 region has 14 residues. Germline CDR1 SGHNT, CDR2 YYREEE (reference sequence). After removal of 1 base from V and 6 bases from J, the junction contained 4 bases not matched to a gene. The CDR3 is CASSLQGGTNEQFF. In DNA, the CDR3 is TGTGCCAGCAGCTTGCAAGGGGGCACCAATGAGCAGTTCTTC.

The genes are TRBV7-6 and TRBJ1-5; D remains unclear. Germline V CDR1 and CDR2: SGHVS, FNYEAQ. Trimming took off 1 base at V and 5 bases at J, with 9 bases between the two ends. CDR3 length: 14 residues. CDR3 in DNA: TGTGCCAGCAGCTTAGGGGTCAGCGATCAGCCCCAGCATTTT. Translation: CASSLGVSDQPQHF.

The V call is TRBV15, the J call TRBJ1-2, with D maybe TRBD1 (6 bases). With 3 bases removed from V and 2 bases from J, the gap between germline ends came to 10 bases. The germline V gene has CDR1 LNHNV and CDR2 YYDKDF (reference sequence). This CDR3 is built from 14 residues. CDR3 in amino acids: CATSSRDKNYGYTF. The DNA of the CDR3 is TGTGCCACCAGCAGCCGGGACAAGAACTATGGCTACACCTTC.

The rearrangement links TRBV6-2 or TRBV6-3 to TRBJ2-1, with a weak D call TRBD2 (6 bases). The CDR3 has 14 residues. The germline V gene has CDR1 MNHEY and CDR2 SVGEGT. The ends were cut back, 3 bases at V and 6 bases at J, with 12 bases in the middle. CDR3 DNA sequence: TGTGCCAGCAGTTATAGTAACGGGGGCAATGAGCAGTTCTTC. Encoded protein: CASSYSNGGNEQFF.